Below, one T cell receptor (beta chain) is given with its context. The CDR3 is made up of 16 amino acids. Trimming pared 1 base from V and 1 base from J, leaving 12 bases between. Per germline, CDR1 SGHRS and CDR2 YFSETQ. This entry comes from a study of blood T cell repertoires in COVID-19. Study-level background: In each case, the material was cDNA or gDNA derived from T cells, B-cell-depleted T cells, or PBMCs.

Libraries were prepared by immunoSEQ multiplex PCR; TCRdb keeps only in-frame clonotypes and omits some of them. Of approximately 170,000 clones in the sample, around 81% were seen once. V gene TRBV5-1 combines with J gene TRBJ1-3; D unclear. Input material: peripheral blood. This clonotype was obtained from a woman of 80 years or more with COVID-19, enrolled during active disease. The CDR3 is CASSLSLPGSGNTIYF. The DNA for the CDR3 is TGCGCCAGCAGCTTGTCCCTCCCCGGTTCTGGAAACACCATATATTTT.